One sample yielded the 15 T cell receptor beta chains listed below, sequenced in a study of molecular identifiers for immune sequencing clone quantification. TCRdb redid the calling of the PCR reads with MiXCR, one entry per CDR3 protein. The sample consists of some 35,000 distinct CDR3 sequences, about 19% of them appearing once. Specimen: naive CD8+ T cells from blood, with Jurkat cell RNA spiked in. Regarding subset: FACS-sorted CD8+CD4-CCR7+CD45RA+ naive T cells. These receptors came from a human donor in good health. Some libraries in this study had Jurkat cell RNA spiked in.

This clonotype was detected ten times or more. The chain employs TRBV19 and TRBJ1-1; D is unresolved. Deletions cut 3 bases from V and 5 bases from J, with 7 bases between. This CDR3 comprises 12 residues. Germline V lookup: CDR1 LNHDA, CDR2 SQIVND (reference sequence). The CDR3 is CASSMVGTEAFF. The CDR3 bases are TGTGCCAGTAGTATGGTGGGTACTGAAGCTTTCTTT.

This clonotype came up a few times. At one end, the junction sequence differs from germline, possibly due to a read error. The chain links TRBV12-3 or TRBV12-4 to TRBJ2-5; no firm D call. CDR3 length: 14 residues. CDR3 sequence reads: CASSLLVRQETQYF. The CDR3 coding sequence is TGTGCCAGCAGTTTACTAGTCCGACAAGAGACTCAGTACTTC.

This clonotype was counted many times. For the CDR3, the DNA is TGTGCCAGCTCCCTTACGGGAGACGAGCAGTACTTC. Its translation: CASSLTGDEQYF. The rearrangement uses TRBV12-3 or TRBV12-4 and TRBJ2-7; maybe TRBD2 (6 bases). The CDR3 consists of 12 residues. The V and J ends lost 8 bases and 5 bases respectively, with 13 bases between them.

This clonotype was recorded at least ten times. CDR3 in amino acids: CASSEGDLTFF. In DNA, the CDR3 is TGCGCCAGCAGTGAAGGCGATCTGACTTTCTTT. The rearrangement joins TRBV10-2 to TRBJ1-1; D is unresolved. Germline CDR1 reads WSHSY; CDR2 reads SAAADI. V was clipped by 3 bases and J by 12 bases, with 11 bases between them. CDR3 size: 11 residues.

This clonotype was seen repeatedly, ten times or more. This rearrangement joins TRBV20-1 to TRBJ2-7; possibly TRBD1 or TRBD2 for D (5 bases each). Germline CDR1 DFQATT, CDR2 SNEGSKA (reference sequence). The ends were cut back, 0 bases at V and 6 bases at J, with 15 bases in the middle. This CDR3 is 14 amino acids long. The CDR3 coding sequence is TGCAGTGCTAGAGAACGGGGCCTGGGACGCGAGCAGTACTTC. It is translated as CSARERGLGREQYF.

This clonotype was seen repeatedly, ten times or more. The chain has TRBV4-3 and TRBJ2-7, with D possibly matching TRBD2 (6 bases). V was pared by 0 bases and J by 2 bases, with 14 bases between. The germline V gene encodes CDR1 LGHNA and CDR2 YSLEER. The CDR3 has 16 residues. The CDR3 region is CASSQDSGTSTYEQYF. The CDR3, as DNA: TGCGCCAGCAGCCAAGATTCGGGGACTTCCACCTACGAGCAGTACTTC.

A note on this clonotype: One base away lies a much larger clone, so this may be a sequencing read error. The V gene is TRBV13, the J gene TRBJ2-7; 7 bases line up with TRBD1. The ends lost 4 bases at V and 4 bases at J; junction bases unmatched: 4. The germline V gene has CDR1 PRHDT and CDR2 FYEKMQ (reference sequence). The CDR3 is made up of 13 amino acids. The CDR3 nucleotides read TGTGCCAGCAGCTCACAGGGGATGTACGAGCAGTACTTC. It translates to CASSSQGMYEQYF.

This clonotype has at least ten counts. The V and J genes are TRBV6-5 and TRBJ2-3; 15 bases map to TRBD2. The CDR3 has 18 residues. Germline trimming cut 5 bases from V and 6 bases from J; bases unmatched to any gene: 12. Per the germline V gene, CDR1 is MNHEY and CDR2 is SVGAGI. CDR3 in amino acids: CASSPSWTSGGALDTQYF. CDR3 DNA sequence: TGTGCCAGCAGTCCCTCCTGGACTAGCGGGGGGGCCTTGGATACGCAGTATTTT.

Points on this clonotype: A clone one base away is much larger, so this may be a read error. Without the conserved terminal phenylalanine or tryptophan, this CDR3 likely stems from a read error. The V and J genes are TRBV4-3 and TRBJ2-3; D is uncertain. V was shortened by 0 bases and J by 3 bases, with 16 bases between the two germline ends. This CDR3 comprises 17 residues. Germline values: CDR1 LGHNA, CDR2 YSLEER. The CDR3 loop is CASSQDRGRLVTDTQYS. The CDR3 region has the DNA TGCGCCAGCAGCCAAGATCGTGGTCGCCTCGTTACAGATACGCAGTATTCT.

This clonotype was observed at least ten times. This chain links TRBV9 with TRBJ2-3; a possible D gene is TRBD1 (7 bases). Between the trimmed V and J ends, which lost 4 bases and 2 bases, there was a span of 17 bases. Germline loops: CDR1 SGDLS, CDR2 YYNGEE. The CDR3 is 16 residues long. CDR3 amino acids: CASSQGVRDFTDTQYF. The CDR3 region has the DNA TGTGCCAGCAGCCAGGGGGTCAGGGACTTCACAGATACGCAGTATTTT.

This clonotype occurred many times. CDR3 amino acids: CASSKGTGAKWGQPQHF. The DNA of the CDR3 is TGTGCCAGCAGCAAGGGGACAGGGGCGAAGTGGGGTCAGCCCCAGCATTTT. The chain combines TRBV21-1 with TRBJ1-5; TRBD1 was called by the table and not checked on the DNA. TRBV21-1 is flagged as a pseudogene. The CDR3 runs 17 residues.

As regards this clonotype: A much larger clonotype is one base distant, so this may be a read error. In DNA form, the CDR3 reads TGCAGCGTCAGGGGGATAGGCGGGGAGCTGTTTTTT. It codes for CSVRGIGGELFF. This chain uses TRBV29-1 with TRBJ2-2; 7 bases are a match to TRBD1. CDR1 is SQVTM and CDR2 is ANQGSEA in the germline V gene. This CDR3 has 12 residues. The V and J ends lost 6 bases and 7 bases, in that order; junction bases with no gene match: 5.

In the case of this clonotype: No conserved phenylalanine or tryptophan is present at the end of the CDR3, so a read error is the likely explanation. The chain is built from TRBV30 and TRBJ1-2, with a weak D call TRBD1 (5 bases). CDR3 length: 14 amino acids. Germline V gives CDR1 GTSNPN, CDR2 SVGIG (reference sequence). V dropped 8 bases and J dropped 5 bases, with 21 bases sitting between them. In nucleotides, the CDR3 is TGTGCCGCCCTGCCCGGCAGGGCCTTTTATGGCTACACCATC. Its translation is CAALPGRAFYGYTI.

This clonotype occurred many times. This chain joins TRBV27 and TRBJ2-7; D is undetermined. The CDR3 has 13 amino acids. The germline V gene encodes CDR1 MNHEY and CDR2 SMNVEV (reference sequence). V was trimmed by 5 bases and J by 0 bases, leaving 8 bases between them. CDR3 DNA: TGTGCCAGCAGTCTGAAGGGCTCCTACGAGCAGTACTTC. Amino acids: CASSLKGSYEQYF.

A remark on this clonotype: Just one base apart from a much larger clone, this may be a read error. Because it lacks the conserved phenylalanine or tryptophan at the end, this CDR3 is likely a read error. The rearrangement joins TRBV13 to TRBJ1-1; D is perhaps TRBD1 (6 bases). This CDR3 comprises 15 residues. V lost 5 bases, J lost 0 bases, and 13 bases lay in between. Looked up from germline, CDR1 is PRHDT and CDR2 is FYEKMQ (reference sequence). In nucleotides, the CDR3 is TGTGCCAGCAGCCCCTTCGGACAGATGAACACTGAAGCTTTCCTT. This sequence encodes CASSPFGQMNTEAFL.